These T cell receptor beta chains were read from a single sample in a study of T cells after yellow fever vaccination. TCRdb fed the 5' RACE reads into MiXCR, producing one record per CDR3 protein. The sample consists of some 130,000 distinct CDR3 sequences, 6.6% of them appearing once. The sequencing here drew on CD4+ T cells sorted from PBMCs, taken 10 days after the yellow fever booster vaccination. All receptors come from a man aged 30 to 45 who received the YFV17D yellow fever vaccine. Each CDR3 is given with its conserved first and last residue. Fields, in order: J gene, V gene, CDR3 protein.

J gene: TRBJ2-7
V gene: TRBV5-4
CDR3 protein: CASSLVDTTYEQYF

J gene: TRBJ2-2
V gene: TRBV11-3
CDR3 protein: CASSSWREGTNTGELFF

J gene: TRBJ2-1
V gene: TRBV4-2
CDR3 protein: CASSQNLGTSGNRYNEQFF

J gene: TRBJ1-1
V gene: TRBV30
CDR3 protein: CAWSEGPGIKAFF

J gene: TRBJ2-5
V gene: TRBV5-5
CDR3 protein: CASSAGPTYQETQYF

J gene: TRBJ2-1
V gene: TRBV20-1
CDR3 protein: CSALAGGPNEQFF

J gene: TRBJ1-2
V gene: TRBV7-8
CDR3 protein: CASSPEGAAGYTF

J gene: TRBJ2-7
V gene: TRBV14
CDR3 protein: CASSQEGLAGYEQYF

J gene: TRBJ2-1
V gene: TRBV20-1
CDR3 protein: CSAPLRGGSSYNEQFF

J gene: TRBJ1-2
V gene: TRBV2
CDR3 protein: CASSGGYTF

J gene: TRBJ1-2
V gene: TRBV10-3
CDR3 protein: CAIKAGGDVNYGYTF

J gene: TRBJ2-3
V gene: TRBV5-1
CDR3 protein: CASSEAGGNTQYF

J gene: TRBJ2-7
V gene: TRBV7-2
CDR3 protein: CASSLSGTSGIDEQYF

J gene: TRBJ2-7
V gene: TRBV7-9
CDR3 protein: CASSRPRTYEQYF

J gene: TRBJ2-5
V gene: TRBV20-1
CDR3 protein: CSARDLTQAMTQYF

J gene: TRBJ2-1
V gene: TRBV12-3/TRBV12-4
CDR3 protein: CASRFGGPYNEQFF

J gene: TRBJ2-1
V gene: TRBV6-2/TRBV6-3
CDR3 protein: CATSRTVNEQFF

J gene: TRBJ2-2
V gene: TRBV7-3
CDR3 protein: CASSSQLAGEVGELFF

J gene: TRBJ2-4
V gene: TRBV7-2
CDR3 protein: CASSSRVPNNIQYF

J gene: TRBJ1-1
V gene: TRBV29-1
CDR3 protein: CSVDPLSRGSTEAFF

J gene: TRBJ1-3
V gene: TRBV12-3/TRBV12-4
CDR3 protein: CASSLDSVGNTIYF

J gene: TRBJ2-1
V gene: TRBV20-1
CDR3 protein: CSAKTSGRSAYNEQFF